The next 30 T cell receptor beta chains were all read from a single sample in a study of OX40 agonist ivuxolimab in advanced cancers. Assay used: immunoSEQ multiplex PCR; TCRdb lists only in-frame clones, some missing. The repertoire holds 90,000 to 120,000 clones, with about 91% as singletons. Material: CD4+ or CD8+ T cells sorted from blood, obtained in a trial of the OX40 agonist ivuxolimab. The receptors were sampled from an adult with an advanced solid tumor such as melanoma, head and neck, liver or kidney cancer.

This sequence joins TRBV19 and TRBJ2-3; TRBD1 aligns across 8 bases. CDR3 length equals 15 residues. The germline gives CDR1 LNHDA, CDR2 SQIVND (reference sequence). After removal of 2 bases from V and 5 bases from J, the junction contained 6 bases not matched to a gene. For the CDR3, the DNA is TGTGCCAGTAGTATACTTTCCGGGACAGGAGATACGCAGTATTTT. This sequence encodes CASSILSGTGDTQYF.

The chain is built from TRBV23-1 and TRBJ2-5; D is unresolved. TRBJ2-7 matches the DNA end more closely, so the J call is doubtful. TRBV23-1 is an ORF for which the function is uncertain. The CDR3 runs 19 residues. The CDR3 loop reads CASSHLPRSDLASLYEQYF. The CDR3 DNA reads as TGCGCCAGCAGTCATTTGCCCAGATCGGACCTCGCATCACTCTACGAGCAGTACTTC.

CDR3 loop: CASSYSTTSGDTQYF. CDR3 bases: TGTGCCAGCAGTTACTCAACGACTAGTGGAGATACGCAGTATTTT. This sequence joins TRBV6-5 and TRBJ2-3; perhaps TRBD2 as D (6 bases). Looked up from germline, CDR1 is MNHEY and CDR2 is SVGAGI. With 0 bases removed from V and 5 bases from J, the gap between germline ends came to 12 bases. The CDR3 has 15 residues.

The V gene is TRBV19, the J gene TRBJ1-5, with 9 bases that match TRBD1. The CDR3 runs to 13 residues. V lost 5 bases and J lost 6; bases outside the gene matches: 2. Germline CDR1 is LNHDA and CDR2 is SQIVND (reference sequence). CDR3 coding DNA: TGTGCCAGTAGTCCACAGGGGGCTCAGCCCCAGCATTTT. Translation: CASSPQGAQPQHF. Filled out from reference TRBV19 and TRBJ1-5, the complete variable domain reads DGGITQSPKYLFRKEGQNVTLSCEQNLNHDAMYWYRQDPGQGLRLIYYSQIVNDFQKGDIAEGYSVSREKKESFPLTVTSAQKNPTAFYLCASSPQGAQPQHFGDGTRLSIL.

For the CDR3, the DNA is TGTGCCAGCAGAACCTCGGATGAGCAGTTCTTC. This encodes CASRTSDEQFF. V usage is TRBV28 and J usage is TRBJ2-1; D uncertain. Looked up from germline, CDR1 is MDHEN and CDR2 is SYDVKM. Trimming removed 6 bases at V and 8 bases at J, with 8 bases between. There are 11 residues in the CDR3.

The rearrangement joins TRBV15 to TRBJ1-5; no definite D call. Germline lookup yields CDR1 LNHNV and CDR2 YYDKDF (reference sequence). The CDR3 extends over 15 amino acids. V was trimmed by 0 bases and J by 0 bases, leaving 6 bases between them. CDR3 sequence: CATSRDRNSNQPQHF. The CDR3, as DNA: TGTGCCACCAGCAGAGATCGAAATAGCAATCAGCCCCAGCATTTT.

The chain links TRBV28 to TRBJ1-5; TRBD1 agrees at 7 bases. The CDR3 runs 15 residues. Germline V lookup: CDR1 MDHEN, CDR2 SYDVKM. The trim removed 3 bases at V and 4 bases at J, leaving 6 bases unmatched. CDR3 nucleotide sequence: TGTGCCAGCAGTTTCCGACAGGGTGGAAATCAGCCCCAGCATTTT. Residues: CASSFRQGGNQPQHF. Full variable domain (outside the CDR3, taken from reference TRBV28 and TRBJ1-5): DVKVTQSSRYLVKRTGEKVFLECVQDMDHENMFWYRQDPGLGLRLIYFSYDVKMKEKGDIPEGYSVSREKKERFSLILESASTNQTSMYLCASSFRQGGNQPQHFGDGTRLSIL.

The V call is TRBV19, the J call TRBJ2-5; 12 bases align to TRBD2. The CDR3 is made up of 15 amino acids. V was pared by 6 bases and J by 5 bases, with 7 bases of the junction left unmatched. Germline lookup yields CDR1 LNHDA and CDR2 SQIVND (reference sequence). CDR3 coding DNA: TGTGCCAGTAGCACCTCCGGGACTAGCGGGGAGACCCAGTACTTC. Protein product: CASSTSGTSGETQYF.

The chain has TRBV5-5 and TRBJ1-1; D is perhaps TRBD1 (5 bases). From germline, CDR1 is SGHKS and CDR2 YYEKEE (reference sequence). This CDR3 spans 15 amino acids. V gave up 4 bases and J gave up 0 bases, with 13 bases separating them. CDR3 loop: CASSTSWTLNTEAFF. CDR3 in DNA: TGTGCCAGCAGCACCTCGTGGACACTGAACACTGAAGCTTTCTTT. The full variable domain, completed using reference TRBV5-5 and TRBJ1-1, is DAGVTQSPTHLIKTRGQQVTLRCSPISGHKSVSWYQQVLGQGPQFIFQYYEKEERGRGNFPDRFSARQFPNYSSELNVNALLLGDSALYLCASSTSWTLNTEAFFGQGTRLTVV.

The V gene is TRBV28, the J gene TRBJ1-1, with D maybe TRBD1 (6 bases). Looked up from germline, CDR1 is MDHEN and CDR2 is SYDVKM. Trimming shortened V by 6 bases and J by 11 bases, and 13 bases separated the two germline ends. The CDR3 has 11 residues. The CDR3 loop is CASSLRDTAFF. The CDR3 DNA sequence: TGTGCCAGCAGCCTCCGGGACACGGCTTTCTTT. Together with reference TRBV28 and TRBJ1-1, the CDR3 gives the full variable domain: DVKVTQSSRYLVKRTGEKVFLECVQDMDHENMFWYRQDPGLGLRLIYFSYDVKMKEKGDIPEGYSVSREKKERFSLILESASTNQTSMYLCASSLRDTAFFGQGTRLTVV.

The chain joins TRBV7-2 to TRBJ2-5, with TRBD1 as a possible D gene (7 bases). This CDR3 region has 14 residues. Germline assignment: CDR1 SGHTA and CDR2 FQGNSA. V dropped 3 bases and J dropped 4 bases, with 12 bases sitting between them. CDR3 protein: CASSFRRGLETQYF. DNA for the CDR3: TGTGCCAGCAGCTTCCGGAGGGGGCTAGAGACCCAGTACTTC.

The chain links TRBV5-6 to TRBJ2-5; D may be TRBD1 (5 bases). V was clipped by 0 bases and J by 2 bases, with 11 bases between them. Looked up from germline, CDR1 is SGHDT and CDR2 is YYEEEE. There are 15 residues in the CDR3. The CDR3 spells CASSLAATAQETQYF. DNA for the CDR3: TGTGCCAGCAGCTTGGCCGCGACAGCGCAAGAGACCCAGTACTTC.

The gene calls are TRBV7-3 and TRBJ2-3; D is unclear. The ends were cut back, 1 base at V and 2 bases at J, with 10 bases in the middle. Germline V gene lookup returns CDR1 SGHTA and CDR2 FQGTGA. This CDR3 has 15 residues. For the CDR3, the DNA is TGTGCCAGCAGCTTAAACAGCGTTAACACAGATACGCAGTATTTT. Its translation: CASSLNSVNTDTQYF.

This rearrangement joins TRBV19 to TRBJ1-4, with D possibly matching TRBD1 (6 bases). Trimming stripped 6 bases from V and 2 bases from J, with 13 bases between. The germline V gene encodes CDR1 LNHDA and CDR2 SQIVND (reference sequence). This CDR3 has 15 amino acids. CDR3 DNA: TGTGCCAGTAGGACAGGTCCCTCCACTAATGAAAAACTGTTTTTT. It translates to CASRTGPSTNEKLFF.

This chain links TRBV28 with TRBJ2-1; D remains ambiguous. V lost 5 bases and J lost 6, with 17 bases in between. There are 15 residues in the CDR3. The V gene's germline CDR1 is MDHEN and CDR2 SYDVKM. This chain's CDR3 is CASSLPDEGSNEQFF. CDR3 nucleotide sequence: TGTGCCAGCAGTCTCCCCGACGAAGGATCCAATGAGCAGTTCTTC.

The CDR3 loop reads CASSEDDRLGRGYTF. CDR3 sequence (DNA): TGTGCCAGCAGTGAAGACGACAGGCTGGGGAGAGGCTACACCTTC. The chain couples TRBV6-1 to TRBJ1-2, with a tentative D call TRBD1 (6 bases). CDR1 and CDR2 (germline): MNHNS, SASEGT. V dropped 1 base and J dropped 8 bases, with 17 bases sitting between them. The CDR3 is made up of 15 amino acids.

The V gene is TRBV7-6, the J gene TRBJ2-4, with D unresolved. The V gene's germline CDR1 is SGHVS and CDR2 FNYEAQ. This CDR3 contains 17 residues. Between the trimmed V and J ends, which lost 5 bases and 5 bases, there was a span of 22 bases. CDR3 in DNA: TGTGCCAGCAGCCCACGTTCGGGTTCCTCTCCTGAAAACATTCAGTACTTC. Protein product: CASSPRSGSSPENIQYF.

V is TRBV11-2 and J is TRBJ1-1; D unresolved. The CDR3 length is 14 residues. The germline V and J ends were trimmed by 1 base and 0 bases, with 6 bases remaining between them. Germline CDR1 reads SGHAT; CDR2 reads FQNNGV. DNA of the CDR3: TGTGCCAGCAGCTTAGCACAGCTGAACACTGAAGCTTTCTTT. Residues: CASSLAQLNTEAFF.

V and J are TRBV7-2 and TRBJ2-7, with 9 bases matching TRBD1. CDR1 is SGHTA and CDR2 is FQGNSA in the germline V gene. The CDR3 sequence is 18 residues long. After removal of 2 bases from V and 3 bases from J, the junction contained 14 bases not matched to a gene. The CDR3 here is CASSLTRPGQGFIYEQYF. CDR3 nucleotide sequence: TGTGCCAGCAGCTTAACCCGCCCGGGACAGGGCTTCATCTACGAGCAGTACTTC.

The chain links TRBV28 to TRBJ2-7; D is unclear. The V gene lost 8 bases and the J gene lost 2 bases, with 10 bases spanning the gap. Germline-derived CDR1 and CDR2 are MDHEN and SYDVKM. CDR3 size: 12 residues. CDR3 residues: CASFGSPYEQYF. Here the CDR3 DNA reads TGTGCCAGCTTTGGCAGTCCCTACGAGCAGTACTTC.

The chain is built from TRBV27 and TRBJ1-2; 8 bases map to TRBD1. This CDR3 comprises 14 residues. The V gene end was trimmed by 4 bases and the J gene end by 3 bases; junction bases not matched to a gene: 4. Per germline, CDR1 MNHEY and CDR2 SMNVEV (reference sequence). CDR3 nucleotides: TGTGCCAGCAGTTCAGACAGGGGTTACTATGGCTACACCTTC. It codes for CASSSDRGYYGYTF.

This chain links TRBV30 with TRBJ2-3; 12 bases are shared with TRBD2. Trimming removed 2 bases from V and 5 bases from J; junction bases left unmatched: 14. Germline lookup yields CDR1 GTSNPN and CDR2 SVGIG (reference sequence). The CDR3 is 18 residues long. The CDR3 is CAWSIASGRAAWRDTQYF. The CDR3 DNA is TGTGCCTGGAGTATTGCTAGCGGGAGGGCCGCTTGGAGAGATACGCAGTATTTT.

V gene TRBV2 combines with J gene TRBJ2-1; TRBD2 aligns across 14 bases. Germline CDR1 and CDR2: SNHLY and FYNNEI. The CDR3 is 16 residues long. The trim removed 5 bases at V and 9 bases at J, leaving 9 bases unmatched. Here the CDR3 DNA reads TGTGCCAGCAGTACCGGGACTAGCGGGAGTAAGGTTGAGCAGTTCTTC. This codes for CASSTGTSGSKVEQFF.

V gene TRBV2 combines with J gene TRBJ1-1; a weak D match, TRBD1 (5 bases). The CDR3 loop spans 14 amino acids. Per germline, CDR1 SNHLY and CDR2 FYNNEI. V lost 4 bases, J lost 0 bases, and 9 bases lay in between. Here the CDR3 reads CASSGGVMNTEAFF. CDR3 bases: TGTGCCAGCAGTGGAGGGGTGATGAACACTGAAGCTTTCTTT. Full variable domain (missing parts from reference TRBV2 and TRBJ1-1): EPEVTQTPSHQVTQMGQEVILRCVPISNHLYFYWYRQILGQKVEFLVSFYNNEISEKSEIFDDQFSVERPDGSNFTLKIRSTKLEDSAMYFCASSGGVMNTEAFFGQGTRLTVV.

The chain has TRBV9 and TRBJ2-5; possibly TRBD2 for D (5 bases). The V and J ends lost 0 bases and 1 base respectively, with 16 bases between them. CDR1 is SGDLS, CDR2 YYNGEE, per germline. This CDR3 contains 17 residues. Written as DNA, the CDR3 is TGTGCCAGCAGCGTAGGAAGGATGAGGGAGCGCCAAGAGACCCAGTACTTC. It specifies CASSVGRMRERQETQYF.

J is TRBJ1-1 and V is TRBV18; no reliable D call. Trimming removed 0 bases at V and 2 bases at J, with 10 bases between. This CDR3 comprises 15 residues. CDR1 and CDR2 from the germline V gene are KGHSH and LQKENI. CDR3 coding DNA: TGTGCCAGCTCACCACCCGTGGGTAGCAACACTGAAGCTTTCTTT. This gives the protein CASSPPVGSNTEAFF. The full variable domain, its missing parts supplied by reference TRBV18 and TRBJ1-1, is NAGVMQNPRHLVRRRGQEARLRCSPMKGHSHVYWYRQLPEEGLKFMVYLQKENIIDESGMPKERFSAEFPKEGPSILRIQQVVRGDSAAYFCASSPPVGSNTEAFFGQGTRLTVV.

This chain joins TRBV28 and TRBJ1-5, with 9 bases aligning to TRBD1. The germline CDR1 and CDR2 sequences are MDHEN and SYDVKM. The CDR3 loop spans 15 amino acids. J lost 6 bases, V lost 0 bases, and 3 bases had no gene match. CDR3 in DNA: TGTGCCAGCAGTTTATGGGGACAGGGATTTCAGCCCCAGCATTTT. This translates into CASSLWGQGFQPQHF.

The chain recombines TRBV7-3 with TRBJ1-2; no clear D gene. Looked up from germline, CDR1 is SGHTA and CDR2 is FQGTGA. V was cut by 1 base and J by 8 bases, with 11 bases left in between. The CDR3 extends over 13 amino acids. CDR3 sequence (DNA): TGTGCCAGCAGCTTAAGTAGGGCGGGCGGCTACACCTTC. Its translation is CASSLSRAGGYTF.

V is TRBV5-6 and J is TRBJ2-7, with TRBD1 matching 9 bases. CDR3 length: 15 residues. J was trimmed by 6 bases and V by 4 bases; bases with no gene match: 11. CDR1 and CDR2 from the germline V gene are SGHDT and YYEEEE. CDR3 sequence (DNA): TGTGCCAGCAGCATAGTTGGGACAGGGTGGACCGAGCAGTACTTC. As protein: CASSIVGTGWTEQYF.

V gene TRBV30 combines with J gene TRBJ2-1; no definite D call. Per the germline V gene, CDR1 is GTSNPN and CDR2 is SVGIG (reference sequence). The V and J ends lost 3 bases and 2 bases respectively, with 5 bases between them. The CDR3 has 12 residues. CDR3 in DNA: TGTGCCTGGAGGCTGCCCTACAATGAGCAGTTCTTC. Residues: CAWRLPYNEQFF.